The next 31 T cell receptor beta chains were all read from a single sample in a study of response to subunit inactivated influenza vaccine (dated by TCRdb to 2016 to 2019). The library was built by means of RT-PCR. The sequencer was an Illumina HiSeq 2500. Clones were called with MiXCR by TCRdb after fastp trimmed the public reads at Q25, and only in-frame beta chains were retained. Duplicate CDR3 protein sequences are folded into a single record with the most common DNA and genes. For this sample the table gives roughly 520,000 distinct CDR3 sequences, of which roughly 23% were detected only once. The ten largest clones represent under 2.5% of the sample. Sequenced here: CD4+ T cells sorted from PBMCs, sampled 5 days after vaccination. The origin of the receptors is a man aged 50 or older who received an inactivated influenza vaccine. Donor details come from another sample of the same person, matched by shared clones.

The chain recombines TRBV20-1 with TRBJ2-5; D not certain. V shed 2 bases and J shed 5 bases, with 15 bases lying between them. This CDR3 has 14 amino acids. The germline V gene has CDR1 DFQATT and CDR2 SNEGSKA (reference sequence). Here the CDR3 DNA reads TGCAGTGCTAGAATTCTTAGTTCTGAGGAGACCCAGTACTTC. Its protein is CSARILSSEETQYF.

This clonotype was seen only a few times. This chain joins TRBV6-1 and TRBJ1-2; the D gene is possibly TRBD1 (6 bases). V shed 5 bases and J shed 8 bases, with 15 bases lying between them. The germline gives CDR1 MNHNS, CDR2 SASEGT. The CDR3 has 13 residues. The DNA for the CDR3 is TGTGCCAGCAGTCCCAACAGGGAGGAAGGCTACACCTTC. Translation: CASSPNREEGYTF.

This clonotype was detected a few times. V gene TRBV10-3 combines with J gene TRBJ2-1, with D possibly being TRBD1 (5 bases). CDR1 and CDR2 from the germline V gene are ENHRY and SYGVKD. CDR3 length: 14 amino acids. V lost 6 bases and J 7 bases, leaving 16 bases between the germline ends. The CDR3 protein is CAISATALGNEQFF. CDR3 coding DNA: TGTGCCATCAGCGCGACAGCTTTGGGGAATGAGCAGTTCTTC.

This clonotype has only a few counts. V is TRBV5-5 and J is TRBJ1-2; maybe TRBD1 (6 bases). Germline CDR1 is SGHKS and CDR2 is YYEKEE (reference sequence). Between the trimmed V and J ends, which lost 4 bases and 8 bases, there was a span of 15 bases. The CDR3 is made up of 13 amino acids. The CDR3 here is CASSLPTGGGYTF. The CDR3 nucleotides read TGTGCCAGCAGCCTACCAACCGGGGGCGGCTACACCTTC.

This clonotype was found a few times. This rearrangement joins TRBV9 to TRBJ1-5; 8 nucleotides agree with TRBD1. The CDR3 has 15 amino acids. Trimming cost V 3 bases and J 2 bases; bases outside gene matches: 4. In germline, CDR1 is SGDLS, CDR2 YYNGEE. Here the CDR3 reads CASSAGGGGNQPQHF. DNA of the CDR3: TGTGCCAGCAGCGCAGGGGGCGGGGGCAATCAGCCCCAGCATTTT. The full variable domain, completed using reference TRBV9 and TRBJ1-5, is DSGVTQTPKHLITATGQRVTLRCSPRSGDLSVYWYQQSLDQGLQFLIQYYNGEERAKGNILERFSAQQFPDLHSELNLSSLELGDSALYFCASSAGGGGNQPQHFGDGTRLSIL.

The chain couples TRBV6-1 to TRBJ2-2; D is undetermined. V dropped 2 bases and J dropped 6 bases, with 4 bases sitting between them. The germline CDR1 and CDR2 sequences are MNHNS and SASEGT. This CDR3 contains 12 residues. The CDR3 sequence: CASSESPGELFF. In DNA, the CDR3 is TGTGCCAGCAGTGAATCCCCCGGGGAGCTGTTTTTT.

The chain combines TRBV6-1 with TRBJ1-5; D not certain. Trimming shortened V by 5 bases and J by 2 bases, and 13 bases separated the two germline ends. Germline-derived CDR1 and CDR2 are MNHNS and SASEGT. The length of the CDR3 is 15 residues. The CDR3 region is CASSPVRGGNQPQHF. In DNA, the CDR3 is TGTGCCAGCAGTCCCGTGCGTGGTGGCAATCAGCCCCAGCATTTT.

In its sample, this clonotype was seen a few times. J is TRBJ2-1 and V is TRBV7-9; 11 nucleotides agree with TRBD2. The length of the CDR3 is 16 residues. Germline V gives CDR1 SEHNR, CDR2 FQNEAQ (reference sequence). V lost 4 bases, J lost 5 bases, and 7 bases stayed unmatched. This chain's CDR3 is CASSWQTSGANNEQFF. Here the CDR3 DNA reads TGTGCCAGCAGCTGGCAGACTAGCGGGGCAAACAATGAGCAGTTCTTC.

The CDR3 region has the DNA TGTGCCAGCAGGGACAGCGGAAACACCGGGGAGCTGTTTTTT. This encodes CASRDSGNTGELFF. The V and J genes are TRBV6-1 and TRBJ2-2, with D maybe TRBD1 (6 bases). The ends were cut back, 6 bases at V and 2 bases at J, with 10 bases in the middle. Germline-derived CDR1 and CDR2 are MNHNS and SASEGT. CDR3 size: 14 residues.

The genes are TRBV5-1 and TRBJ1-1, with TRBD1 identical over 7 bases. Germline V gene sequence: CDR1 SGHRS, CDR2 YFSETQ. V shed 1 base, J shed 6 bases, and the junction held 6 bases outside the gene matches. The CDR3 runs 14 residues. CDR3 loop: CASSLSGQYSEAFF. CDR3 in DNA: TGCGCCAGCAGCTTGTCGGGACAGTACTCTGAAGCTTTCTTT.

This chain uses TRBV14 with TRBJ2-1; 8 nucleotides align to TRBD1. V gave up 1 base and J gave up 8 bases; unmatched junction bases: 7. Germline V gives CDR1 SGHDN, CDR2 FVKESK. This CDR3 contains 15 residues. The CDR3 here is CASSQAGGLWYEQFF. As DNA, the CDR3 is TGTGCCAGCAGCCAAGCAGGGGGCCTTTGGTATGAGCAGTTCTTC.

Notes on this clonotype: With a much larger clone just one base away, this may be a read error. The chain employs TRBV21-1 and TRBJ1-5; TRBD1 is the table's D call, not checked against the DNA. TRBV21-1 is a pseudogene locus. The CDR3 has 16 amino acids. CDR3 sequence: CASSKEGTGSNQPQHF. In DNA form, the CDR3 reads TGTGCCAGCAGCAAAGAGGGGACGGGAAGCAATCAGCCCCAGCATTTT.

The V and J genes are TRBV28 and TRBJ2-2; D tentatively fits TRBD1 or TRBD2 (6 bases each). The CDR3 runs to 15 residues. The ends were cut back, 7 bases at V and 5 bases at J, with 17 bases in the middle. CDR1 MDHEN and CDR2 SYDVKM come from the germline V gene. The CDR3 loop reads CASTMGGASTGELFF. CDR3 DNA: TGTGCCAGCACCATGGGGGGCGCCTCTACCGGGGAGCTGTTTTTT. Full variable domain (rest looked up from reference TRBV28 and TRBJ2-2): DVKVTQSSRYLVKRTGEKVFLECVQDMDHENMFWYRQDPGLGLRLIYFSYDVKMKEKGDIPEGYSVSREKKERFSLILESASTNQTSMYLCASTMGGASTGELFFGEGSRLTVL.

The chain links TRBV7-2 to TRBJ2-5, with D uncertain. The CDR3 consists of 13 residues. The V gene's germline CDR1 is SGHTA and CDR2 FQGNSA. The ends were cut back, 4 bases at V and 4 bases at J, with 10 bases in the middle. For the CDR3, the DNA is TGTGCCAGCAGCTCCCATTTTAGAGAGACCCAGTACTTC. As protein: CASSSHFRETQYF.

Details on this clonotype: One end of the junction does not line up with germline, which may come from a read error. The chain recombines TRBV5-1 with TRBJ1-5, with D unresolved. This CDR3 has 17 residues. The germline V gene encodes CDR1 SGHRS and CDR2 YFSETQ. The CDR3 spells CASSLVLQWDSNHPQHF. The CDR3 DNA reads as TGCGCCAGCAGCTTGGTCCTACAGTGGGATAGCAATCATCCCCAGCATTTT.

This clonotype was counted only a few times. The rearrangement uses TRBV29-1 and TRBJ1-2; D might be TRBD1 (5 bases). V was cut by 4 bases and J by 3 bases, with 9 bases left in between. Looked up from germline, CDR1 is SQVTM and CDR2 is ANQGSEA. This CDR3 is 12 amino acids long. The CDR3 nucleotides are TGCAGCGTTGGGGGGACTCACTATGGCTACACCTTC. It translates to CSVGGTHYGYTF.

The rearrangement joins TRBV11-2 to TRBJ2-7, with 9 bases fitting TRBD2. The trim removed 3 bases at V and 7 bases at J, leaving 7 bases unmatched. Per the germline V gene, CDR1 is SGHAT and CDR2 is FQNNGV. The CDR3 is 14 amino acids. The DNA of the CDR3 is TGTGCCAGCAGCTTTGGCGGGGGGGTAGGTGAGCAGTACTTC. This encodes CASSFGGGVGEQYF.

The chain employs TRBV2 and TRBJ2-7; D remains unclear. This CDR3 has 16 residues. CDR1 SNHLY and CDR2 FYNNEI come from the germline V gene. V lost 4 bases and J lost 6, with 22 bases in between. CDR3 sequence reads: CASSATYGVAPSEQYF. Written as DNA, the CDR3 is TGTGCCAGCAGTGCAACATACGGTGTCGCCCCAAGCGAGCAGTACTTC.

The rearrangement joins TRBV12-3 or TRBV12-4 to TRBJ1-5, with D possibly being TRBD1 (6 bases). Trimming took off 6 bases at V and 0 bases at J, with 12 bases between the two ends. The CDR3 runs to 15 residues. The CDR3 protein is CASRPTGYSNQPQHF. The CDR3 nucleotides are TGTGCCAGCAGACCGACAGGCTATAGCAATCAGCCCCAGCATTTT.

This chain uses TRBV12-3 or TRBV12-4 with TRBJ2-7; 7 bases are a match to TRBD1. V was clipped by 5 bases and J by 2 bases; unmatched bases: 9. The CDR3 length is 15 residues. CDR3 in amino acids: CASSPQTGRPYEQYF. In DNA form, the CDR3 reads TGTGCCAGCAGTCCACAGACAGGGCGCCCCTACGAGCAGTACTTC.

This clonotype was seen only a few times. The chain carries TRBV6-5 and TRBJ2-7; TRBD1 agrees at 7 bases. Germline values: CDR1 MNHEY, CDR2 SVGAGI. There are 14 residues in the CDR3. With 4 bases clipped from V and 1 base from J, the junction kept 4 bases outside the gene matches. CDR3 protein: CASSLDRLSYEQYF. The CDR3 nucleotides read TGTGCCAGCAGTTTGGACAGGTTGTCCTACGAGCAGTACTTC.

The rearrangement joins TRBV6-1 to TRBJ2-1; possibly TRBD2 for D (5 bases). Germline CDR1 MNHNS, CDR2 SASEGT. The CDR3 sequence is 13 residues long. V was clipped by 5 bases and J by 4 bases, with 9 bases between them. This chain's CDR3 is CASSTREYNEQFF. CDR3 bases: TGTGCCAGCAGTACCCGGGAATACAATGAGCAGTTCTTC.

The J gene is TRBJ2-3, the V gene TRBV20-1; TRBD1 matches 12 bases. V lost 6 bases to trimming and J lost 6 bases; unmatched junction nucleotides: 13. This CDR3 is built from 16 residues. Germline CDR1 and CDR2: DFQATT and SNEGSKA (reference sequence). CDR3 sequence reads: CSAVIGTGGAGDTQYF. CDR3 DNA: TGCAGTGCGGTGATTGGGACAGGGGGCGCGGGGGATACGCAGTATTTT.

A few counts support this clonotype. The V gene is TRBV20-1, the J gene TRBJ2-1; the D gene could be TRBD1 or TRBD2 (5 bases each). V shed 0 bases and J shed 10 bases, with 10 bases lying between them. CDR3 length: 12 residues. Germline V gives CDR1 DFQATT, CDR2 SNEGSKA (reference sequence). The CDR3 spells CSARDLWGEQFF. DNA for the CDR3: TGCAGTGCTAGAGATCTGTGGGGGGAGCAGTTCTTC.

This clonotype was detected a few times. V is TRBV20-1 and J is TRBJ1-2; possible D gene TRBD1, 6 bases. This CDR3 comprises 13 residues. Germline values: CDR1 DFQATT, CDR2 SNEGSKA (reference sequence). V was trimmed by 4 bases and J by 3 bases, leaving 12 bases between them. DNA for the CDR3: TGCAGTGCTACCGGGGGCACACACTATGGCTACACCTTC. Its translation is CSATGGTHYGYTF.

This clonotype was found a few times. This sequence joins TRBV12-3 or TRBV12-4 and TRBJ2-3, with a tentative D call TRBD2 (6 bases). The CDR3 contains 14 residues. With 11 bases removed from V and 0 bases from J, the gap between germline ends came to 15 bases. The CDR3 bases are TGTGCCGTACGACTAGGACCAAGCACAGATACGCAGTATTTT. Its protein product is CAVRLGPSTDTQYF.

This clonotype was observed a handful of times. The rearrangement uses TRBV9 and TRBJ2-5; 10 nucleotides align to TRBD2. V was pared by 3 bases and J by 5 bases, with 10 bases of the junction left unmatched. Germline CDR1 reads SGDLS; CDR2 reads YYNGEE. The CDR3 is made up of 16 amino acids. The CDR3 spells CASSAGLAGGKETQYF. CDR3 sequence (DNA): TGTGCCAGCAGCGCCGGATTAGCGGGGGGAAAGGAGACCCAGTACTTC.

In nucleotides, the CDR3 is TGTGCCAGCAGCTATCAGCCCCAGCCCCAGCATTTT. Protein: CASSYQPQPQHF. This sequence joins TRBV12-3 or TRBV12-4 and TRBJ1-5, with D unresolved. This CDR3 is 12 amino acids long. V lost 6 bases, J lost 7 bases, and 10 bases lay in between.

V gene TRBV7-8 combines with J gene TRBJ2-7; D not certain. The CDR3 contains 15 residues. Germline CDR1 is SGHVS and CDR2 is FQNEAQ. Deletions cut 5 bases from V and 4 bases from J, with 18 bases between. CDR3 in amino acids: CASSPTVFSLYEQYF. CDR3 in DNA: TGTGCCAGCAGCCCCACTGTTTTCAGCCTATACGAGCAGTACTTC.

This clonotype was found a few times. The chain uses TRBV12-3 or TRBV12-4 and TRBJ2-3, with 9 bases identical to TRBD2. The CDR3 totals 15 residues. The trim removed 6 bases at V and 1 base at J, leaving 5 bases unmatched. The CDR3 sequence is CASSWASGGTDTQYF. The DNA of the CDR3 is TGTGCCAGCAGCTGGGCTAGCGGGGGCACAGATACGCAGTATTTT.

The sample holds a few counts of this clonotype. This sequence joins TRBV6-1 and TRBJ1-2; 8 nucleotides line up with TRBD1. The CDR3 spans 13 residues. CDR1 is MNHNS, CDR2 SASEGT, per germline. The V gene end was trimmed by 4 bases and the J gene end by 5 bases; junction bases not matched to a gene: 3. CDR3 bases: TGTGCCAGCAGTGGGACAGGGATTTATGGCTACACCTTC. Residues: CASSGTGIYGYTF.